A single sample gave rise to the 25 T cell receptor beta chains below, sequenced in a study of post-analysis software for immune sequencing data. Tagging with unique molecular identifiers was a feature of the TCR beta cDNA libraries. TCRdb processed the PCR reads anew with MiXCR; each CDR3 protein has one entry. The repertoire holds about 770,000 distinct CDR3 sequences, with around 46% as singletons. Their cognate antigens are unknown. Study results and caveats: Patients had higher frequencies than controls of four to six TRBV segments, including TRBV5-6, TRBV5-1 and TRBV20-1.

The sequenced sample was blood. These receptors originate from a girl under 18 with multiple sclerosis.

The sample holds a few counts of this clonotype. The chain joins TRBV6-5 to TRBJ2-7, with D perhaps matching TRBD1 or TRBD2 (5 bases each). The DNA matches TRBJ2-5 better at its end, which makes the J call doubtful. The CDR3 is made up of 15 amino acids. Germline loops: CDR1 MNHEY, CDR2 SVGAGI. CDR3 protein: CASSRGTPHLETQYF. The CDR3 DNA reads TGTGCCAGCAGCCGTGGGACCCCTCATCTGGAGACCCAGTACTTC.

The chain couples TRBV12-3 or TRBV12-4 to TRBJ2-5, with 8 nucleotides matching TRBD1. CDR3 size: 15 residues. The trim removed 5 bases at V and 5 bases at J, leaving 10 bases unmatched. The CDR3 spells CASSPSTGVWETQYF. The CDR3 DNA is TGTGCCAGCAGTCCCTCGACAGGGGTATGGGAGACCCAGTACTTC.

The rearrangement links TRBV7-9 to TRBJ1-2, with D maybe TRBD1 (5 bases). Germline V gives CDR1 SEHNR, CDR2 FQNEAQ (reference sequence). The CDR3 runs to 15 residues. V lost 4 bases and J lost 8, with 20 bases in between. CDR3 loop: CASSSTGTAIGGYTF. In DNA form, the CDR3 reads TGTGCCAGCAGCTCAACCGGGACGGCAATTGGAGGCTACACCTTC. Together with reference TRBV7-9 and TRBJ1-2, the CDR3 gives the full variable domain: DTGVSQNPRHKITKRGQNVTFRCDPISEHNRLYWYRQTLGQGPEFLTYFQNEAQLEKSRLLSDRFSAERPKGSFSTLEIQRTEQGDSAMYLCASSSTGTAIGGYTFGSGTRLTVV.

The V call is TRBV9, the J call TRBJ2-1, with TRBD1 as a possible D gene (5 bases). V was pared by 1 base and J by 9 bases, with 17 bases between. CDR3 length: 15 amino acids. CDR1 and CDR2 (germline): SGDLS, YYNGEE. The CDR3 region is CASSVRASVDSEQFF. CDR3 bases: TGTGCCAGCAGCGTAAGGGCGTCCGTAGACAGTGAGCAGTTCTTC.

The V and J genes are TRBV20-1 and TRBJ2-1; 7 nucleotides match TRBD2. The germline V gene has CDR1 DFQATT and CDR2 SNEGSKA (reference sequence). V dropped 5 bases and J dropped 0; count of bases not matched to a gene: 13. The CDR3 runs 17 residues. The CDR3 is CSAHSGSDLHSYNEQFF. The DNA for the CDR3 is TGCAGTGCTCATAGCGGGTCGGATCTGCACTCCTACAATGAGCAGTTCTTC.

The V gene is TRBV27, the J gene TRBJ2-1; 7 bases fit TRBD2. The CDR3 is 19 residues long. V was pared by 3 bases and J by 6 bases, with 20 bases of the junction left unmatched. The germline V gene has CDR1 MNHEY and CDR2 SMNVEV (reference sequence). CDR3 amino acids: CASSFQPLRRGGMGNEQFF. The CDR3 DNA reads TGTGCCAGCAGTTTTCAACCACTCCGTAGGGGAGGGATGGGCAATGAGCAGTTCTTC.

This sequence joins TRBV7-2 and TRBJ2-7; 9 bases agree with TRBD2. The CDR3 runs to 14 residues. The J segment lost 10 bases and the V segment lost 4 bases, leaving 11 bases of the junction unmatched. The germline V gene encodes CDR1 SGHTA and CDR2 FQGNSA. CDR3 bases: TGTGCCAGCAGCTCGGCTAGCGGGGTCCAAGCCCAGTACTTC. Protein: CASSSASGVQAQYF.

The chain uses TRBV20-1 and TRBJ2-5, with D perhaps matching TRBD2 (6 bases). CDR1 DFQATT and CDR2 SNEGSKA come from the germline V gene (reference sequence). Trimming cost V 4 bases and J 4 bases, with 19 bases left between them. The length of the CDR3 is 15 residues. Here the CDR3 reads CSANRPAGVGETQYF. The CDR3 DNA follows: TGCAGTGCTAACCGACCAGCGGGCGTGGGAGAGACCCAGTACTTC.

This clonotype was seen a handful of times. The rearrangement uses TRBV20-1 and TRBJ2-1, with 9 nucleotides matching TRBD2. CDR1 DFQATT and CDR2 SNEGSKA come from the germline V gene (reference sequence). The trim removed 6 bases at V and 10 bases at J, leaving 10 bases unmatched. CDR3 length: 13 amino acids. CDR3 loop: CSAGGLAPREQFF. CDR3 nucleotides: TGCAGTGCCGGGGGACTAGCCCCCAGGGAGCAGTTCTTC.

The chain couples TRBV24-1 to TRBJ2-1, with D unclear. V shed 3 bases and J shed 1 base, with 9 bases lying between them. Germline CDR1 is KGHDR and CDR2 is SFDVKD. This CDR3 has 15 amino acids. The CDR3 sequence is CATSDARNSYNEQFF. The CDR3 nucleotides are TGTGCCACCAGTGATGCTAGGAATTCCTACAATGAGCAGTTCTTC.

This clonotype has a handful of counts. The rearrangement joins TRBV5-5 to TRBJ2-4; the match to TRBD2 covers 14 bases. There are 19 residues in the CDR3. Germline V lookup: CDR1 SGHKS, CDR2 YYEKEE (reference sequence). V shed 4 bases, J shed 1 base, and the junction held 10 bases outside the gene matches. The CDR3 reads CASSQRLAGGPAAKNIQYF. CDR3 sequence (DNA): TGTGCCAGCAGCCAGCGACTAGCGGGAGGGCCGGCGGCCAAAAACATTCAGTACTTC. Using reference TRBV5-5 and TRBJ2-4 for the parts outside the CDR3, the full variable domain is DAGVTQSPTHLIKTRGQQVTLRCSPISGHKSVSWYQQVLGQGPQFIFQYYEKEERGRGNFPDRFSARQFPNYSSELNVNALLLGDSALYLCASSQRLAGGPAAKNIQYFGAGTRLSVL.

The chain employs TRBV5-1 and TRBJ1-1, with 10 nucleotides matching TRBD1. CDR1 is SGHRS, CDR2 YFSETQ, per germline. Trimming removed 4 bases from V and 5 bases from J; junction bases left unmatched: 8. The CDR3 is 15 residues long. The CDR3 is CASSPGTGEETEAFF. In DNA, the CDR3 is TGCGCCAGCAGCCCAGGGACAGGGGAGGAGACTGAAGCTTTCTTT.

This rearrangement joins TRBV6-5 to TRBJ1-4; TRBD1 might be the D (5 bases). V gave up 6 bases and J gave up 7 bases, with 12 bases separating them. Looked up from germline, CDR1 is MNHEY and CDR2 is SVGAGI. This CDR3 has 13 residues. In nucleotides, the CDR3 is TGTGCCAGCAGACAGGCGACCACTGAAAAACTGTTTTTT. Amino acid sequence: CASRQATTEKLFF.

Only a few counts were recorded for this clonotype. This chain links TRBV10-3 with TRBJ2-1; 8 nucleotides align to TRBD2. The V segment lost 7 bases and the J segment 9 bases; nucleotides outside the gene matches: 8. From germline, CDR1 is ENHRY and CDR2 SYGVKD. The CDR3 extends over 13 amino acids. This CDR3 reads CAIKERESAEQFF. The CDR3 DNA reads as TGTGCCATCAAGGAGCGGGAGTCGGCTGAGCAGTTCTTC.

V and J are TRBV11-1 and TRBJ2-3; 7 bases fit TRBD2. The CDR3 has 15 amino acids. Germline loops: CDR1 SGHAT, CDR2 FQDESV (reference sequence). V trimming: 7 bases; J trimming: 1 base; junction bases outside the gene matches: 8. The CDR3 reads CASTAGRGGTDTQYF. The CDR3 bases are TGTGCCAGCACCGCGGGGAGGGGCGGCACAGATACGCAGTATTTT.

This clonotype has more than one count but fewer than ten. The gene calls are TRBV28 and TRBJ2-7, with 8 bases matching TRBD1. V was clipped by 3 bases and J by 3 bases; unmatched bases: 7. Germline CDR1 MDHEN, CDR2 SYDVKM. The CDR3 contains 15 residues. The CDR3 coding sequence is TGTGCCAGCAGTTTTTACCAGGGGGCGCGCTACGAGCAGTACTTC. It encodes CASSFYQGARYEQYF.

The J gene is TRBJ2-7, the V gene TRBV6-5; TRBD2 matches at 11 bases. The CDR3 has 15 residues. V shed 0 bases and J 6 bases; nucleotides not matched to a gene: 4. Germline CDR1 and CDR2: MNHEY and SVGAGI. The CDR3 loop is CASSYSVAGGLEQYF. CDR3 in DNA: TGTGCCAGCAGTTACTCGGTAGCGGGAGGGCTCGAGCAGTACTTC.

The rearrangement joins TRBV29-1 to TRBJ2-5; D not resolved. The V gene's germline CDR1 is SQVTM and CDR2 ANQGSEA. Trimming left V 7 bases short and J 11 bases short, with 17 bases between. The CDR3 has 11 amino acids. The DNA of the CDR3 is TGCAGCGCTCAGGCCCTGGGTGAGCAGTACTTC. Amino acids: CSAQALGEQYF. Combining the CDR3 with reference TRBV29-1 and TRBJ2-5 gives the whole variable domain SAVISQKPSRDICQRGTSLTIQCQVDSQVTMMFWYRQQPGQSLTLIATANQGSEATYESGFVIDKFPISRPNLTFSTLTVSNMSPEDSSIYLCSAQALGEQYFGPGTRLLVL.

The rearrangement links TRBV7-6 to TRBJ2-1; 8 bases line up with TRBD2. This CDR3 contains 15 residues. From germline, CDR1 is SGHVS and CDR2 FNYEAQ. J gave up 6 bases and V 5 bases, and 9 bases lay outside the gene matches. DNA for the CDR3: TGTGCCAGCAGCCCACCAAGGACTAGCATCAATGAGCAGTTCTTC. Translation: CASSPPRTSINEQFF.

As regards this clonotype: The junction differs from germline at one of its ends, possibly a read error. The chain joins TRBV12-3 or TRBV12-4 to TRBJ2-7; 11 nucleotides agree with TRBD1. The CDR3 is made up of 14 amino acids. The CDR3: CASSLDRGLYEQYF. Written as DNA, the CDR3 is TGCGCCAGCAGTCTGGACAGGGGGCTCTACGAGCAGTACTTC.

The V call is TRBV7-8, the J call TRBJ2-7, with a tentative D call TRBD1 (6 bases). V lost 1 base and J 0 bases, leaving 22 bases between the germline ends. The CDR3 extends over 19 amino acids. Germline CDR1 reads SGHVS; CDR2 reads FQNEAQ. The CDR3 spells CASSLGQGHPVGSSYEQYF. The CDR3 DNA is TGTGCCAGCAGCTTAGGCCAGGGACACCCCGTTGGGAGCTCCTACGAGCAGTACTTC.

The V call is TRBV12-3 or TRBV12-4, the J call TRBJ2-1, with 9 bases aligning to TRBD2. The ends lost 6 bases at V and 7 bases at J; junction bases unmatched: 7. The CDR3 has 14 residues. This chain's CDR3 is CASRGRREGNEQFF. The DNA for the CDR3 is TGTGCCAGCAGGGGAAGGCGGGAGGGGAATGAGCAGTTCTTC.

This sequence joins TRBV2 and TRBJ2-2; D call uncertain. V was shortened by 1 base and J by 1 base, with 4 bases between the two germline ends. Germline V gene data show CDR1 as SNHLY and CDR2 as FYNNEI. There are 14 residues in the CDR3. The CDR3 sequence is CASSEGQNTGELFF. The CDR3 DNA reads as TGTGCCAGCAGTGAAGGACAGAACACCGGGGAGCTGTTTTTT.

This rearrangement joins TRBV7-2 to TRBJ2-2; D unresolved. Germline-derived CDR1 and CDR2 are SGHTA and FQGNSA. V shed 8 bases and J shed 0 bases, with 7 bases lying between them. The CDR3 contains 13 residues. The CDR3 DNA sequence: TGTGCCAGCGGTCCCACGAACACCGGGGAGCTGTTTTTT. It codes for CASGPTNTGELFF.

The V and J genes are TRBV29-1 and TRBJ2-4; possible D gene TRBD2, 7 bases. V was clipped by 0 bases and J by 2 bases, with 17 bases between them. The V gene's germline CDR1 is SQVTM and CDR2 ANQGSEA. CDR3 size: 17 residues. The CDR3 region has the DNA TGCAGCGTTGAAGATCATACGGGGGGCAGTCCCAAAAACATTCAGTACTTC. This encodes CSVEDHTGGSPKNIQYF.